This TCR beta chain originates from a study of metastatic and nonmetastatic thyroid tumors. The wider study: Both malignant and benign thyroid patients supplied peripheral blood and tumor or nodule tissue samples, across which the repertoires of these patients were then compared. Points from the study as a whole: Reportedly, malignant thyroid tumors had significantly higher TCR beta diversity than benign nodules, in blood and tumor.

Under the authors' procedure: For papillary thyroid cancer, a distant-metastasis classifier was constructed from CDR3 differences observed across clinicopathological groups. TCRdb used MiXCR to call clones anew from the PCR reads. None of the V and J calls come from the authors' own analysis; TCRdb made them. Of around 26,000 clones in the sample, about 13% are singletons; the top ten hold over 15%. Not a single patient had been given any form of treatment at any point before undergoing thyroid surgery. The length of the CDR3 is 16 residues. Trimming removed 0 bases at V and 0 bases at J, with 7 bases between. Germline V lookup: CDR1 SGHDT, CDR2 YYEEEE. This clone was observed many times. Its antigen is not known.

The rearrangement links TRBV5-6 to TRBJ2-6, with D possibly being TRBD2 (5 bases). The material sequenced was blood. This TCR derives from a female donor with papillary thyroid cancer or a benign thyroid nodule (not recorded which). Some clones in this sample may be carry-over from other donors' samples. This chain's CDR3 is CASSLVGDSGANVLTF. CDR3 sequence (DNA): TGTGCCAGCAGCTTGGTCGGGGACTCTGGGGCCAACGTCCTGACTTTC.